A selection of T cell receptor beta chains follows, all from one sample in a study of blood T cell repertoires in COVID-19. Profiling relied on immunoSEQ multiplex PCR, and the TCRdb table lists in-frame clones only, not all of them. The sample records about 200,000 clones, around 81% being singletons. Sequencing input: peripheral blood. The receptors come from a man aged 55 to 70 with COVID-19, enrolled during active disease. CDR3s leave out the opening cysteine and the closing phenylalanine or tryptophan. Only part of the rows carry a size: once, few, many, or a class if the clone is expanded.

TRBJ2-7 | TRBV11-2 | 12 | - | ASSLGAGPYEQY
TRBJ1-5 | TRBV6-5 | 11 | - | ASSLGARQPQH
TRBJ1-3 | TRBV6-5 | 11 | - | ASSRETGNTIY
TRBJ1-2 | TRBV28 | 12 | - | ASRSRGTNYGYT
TRBJ2-6 | TRBV25-1 | 15 | - | ASTPGTGGSGANVLT
TRBJ1-6 | TRBV5-6 | 14 | - | ASSSQGAQNNSPLH
TRBJ2-3 | TRBV12-5 | 12 | - | ASGPGQGRDTQY
TRBJ1-2 | TRBV7-6 | 13 | - | ASSLDEGLNYGYT
TRBJ2-7 | TRBV6-6 | 12 | - | ASSSDRVVYEQY
TRBJ2-5 | TRBV7-8 | 15 | - | ASSPPWSHPLSETQY
TRBJ1-2 | TRBV11-2 | 12 | - | ASSLLRSNYGYT
TRBJ2-1 | TRBV10-3 | 14 | - | AISGGEGRVRNEQF
TRBJ1-5 | TRBV2 | 13 | - | ASSPGAGKNQPQH
TRBJ1-5 | TRBV20-1 | 11 | - | SASTGSAQPQH
TRBJ1-1 | TRBV9 | 15 | - | ASSVGAGAVGDTEAF
TRBJ2-1 | TRBV15 | 12 | - | ATSRETGWNEQF
TRBJ1-6 | TRBV4-2 | 13 | - | ASSQDEGANSPLH
TRBJ2-7 | TRBV7-9 | 12 | - | ASVGFWTGGEQY
TRBJ1-6 | TRBV12-3/TRBV12-4 | 11 | - | ASSAGFDSPLH
TRBJ1-5 | TRBV7-9 | 12 | - | ASSLDTGRQPQH
TRBJ2-7 | TRBV4-1 | 10 | - | ASSQEASEQY
TRBJ1-1 | TRBV6-1 | 11 | - | ASSETGNTEAF
TRBJ1-1 | TRBV27 | 10 | - | ASRTGGSEAF
TRBJ2-3 | TRBV3-1/TRBV3-2 | 13 | few | ASSRPSSGRGTQY
TRBJ2-1 | TRBV19 | 12 | - | ASTQSGAQNEQF
TRBJ2-7 | TRBV27 | 11 | - | ASSAGTFYEQY
TRBJ1-1 | TRBV18 | 13 | - | ASSPRGAGGTEAF
TRBJ1-5 | TRBV9 | 13 | - | ASSVAGQRNQPQH
TRBJ1-5 | TRBV12-5 | 11 | - | ASGLESGQPQH